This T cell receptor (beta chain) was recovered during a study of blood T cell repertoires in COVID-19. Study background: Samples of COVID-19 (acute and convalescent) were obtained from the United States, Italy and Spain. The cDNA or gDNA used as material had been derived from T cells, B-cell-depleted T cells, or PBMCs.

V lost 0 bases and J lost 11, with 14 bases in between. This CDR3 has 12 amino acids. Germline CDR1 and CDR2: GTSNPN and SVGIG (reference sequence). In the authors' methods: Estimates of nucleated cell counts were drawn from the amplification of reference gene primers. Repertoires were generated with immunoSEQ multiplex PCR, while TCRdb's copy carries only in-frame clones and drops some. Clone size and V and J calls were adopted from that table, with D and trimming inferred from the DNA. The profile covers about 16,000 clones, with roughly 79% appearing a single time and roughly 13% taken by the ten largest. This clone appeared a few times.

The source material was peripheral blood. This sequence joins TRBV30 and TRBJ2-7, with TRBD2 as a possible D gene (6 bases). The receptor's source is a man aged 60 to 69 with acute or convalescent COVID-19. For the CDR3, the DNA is TGTGCCTGGAGTGTATCTGACGGGAGAAAGTACTTC. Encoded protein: CAWSVSDGRKYF.